This entry is about one T cell receptor (beta chain). This clone appeared once. Its antigen is currently not known. No much larger clone is present one base from it, and per-base qualities are unavailable. The source of the sample is a study of shared clonotypes between healthy human individuals (TCRdb year 2020). Regarding the research as a whole: The cohort included three men and a couple of women between 18 and 49 years of age. For each donor, CD4 naive and CD4 memory were each run on three plates, CD8 naive on two plates, and CD8 memory on one plate. Blood TCR repertoires of about 5 healthy adults were deeply sequenced to estimate repertoire size and the extent of clonotype sharing between individuals. Different laboratories and diverse techniques were used to prepare libraries and sequence TCR repertoires, to increase sequencing depth and limit assay-specific biases. Between about 0.94 and 8.9 billion PBMCs per donor were obtained by leukapheresis.

The CDR3 runs 15 residues from the cysteine to the phenylalanine. Just CDR3 DNA is preserved here, 45 bases in frame from base 1. The germline V gene encodes CDR1 SGHVS and CDR2 FQNEAQ. Between the V and J ends, shortened by 2 bases and 5 bases respectively, the junction contains 15 bases. Donors were healthy HIV-negative adults with no recently reported acute infections or vaccinations. All donors were Caucasian adults living in Nashville, Tennessee, USA. The CD8 memory samples were a combination of magnetically selected CD45RO+ cells and CCR7-negative CD45RA+ effector memory (TemRA) cells. After blood collection by leukapheresis, PBMCs were isolated using Ficoll-Histopaque density gradient centrifugation and then cryopreserved in the vapor phase of liquid nitrogen. Analytical flow cytometry was used to check the purity and quantity of each magnetically sorted T cell population. Each sorted fraction had its genomic DNA isolated and then quantified by UV absorbance on a Nanodrop 2000c.

Using the deep immunoSEQ assay, multiplex PCR amplified TCR CDR3 regions from genomic DNA. Genomic DNA extracted from each cell subset was distributed evenly over all wells of several immunoSEQ 96-well plates, and each plate served as one replicate. For sorted subsets, each replicate PCR was loaded with about 0.2 ug genomic DNA, equivalent to 30,000 or so T cell genomes. Purified libraries were measured with a Qubit 3.0 fluorometer, size-checked on a Bioanalyzer 2100, and measured again with the KAPA Library Quantification kit. Every immunoSEQ 96-well plate was sequenced on a dedicated single-read 150-cycle Illumina NextSeq 550 flow cell. Under the source paper's analysis protocol: The immunoSEQ output contained only junctional sequences without quality scores, so filtering could not match that applied to full-length reads. Sequences were annotated with PyIR, a Python wrapper for IgBLAST v1.9, and V/J genes and CDR3 were assigned using IMGT germline references. Any read was removed if the V/J assignment was weak (E-value above 1e-6), the CDR3 was missing, or the read contained stop codons, out-of-frame junctions, or ambiguous translated residues. V3J clonotypes were defined as sequences sharing the same inferred V gene, J gene, and CDR3 amino acid sequence. Percentage overlap between repertoires was calculated by dividing the number of shared unique clonotypes by the size of the smaller repertoire. Repertoire richness was assessed with RTK rarefaction, the Chao1 estimator, and Recon v2.1 estimates of unobserved clonotypes. OLGA was used to compute generation probabilities for all TCRbeta clonotypes that the gDNA method yielded from a handful of donors. TCRdb carries this immuneACCESS record with in-frame sequences only. Its versions omit some clonotypes, under half of them owing to an unresolved V gene in the studies checked, with the rest unexplained. V and J calls and clone size are copied from that table; D and trimming were computed from the DNA. The sample records about 690,000 clones, roughly 87% of which are singletons. The ten largest clones capture 30% to 40% of the sample.

Findings and caveats that apply to the study as a whole: Pairwise subsampling indicated that sequencing depth was expected to affect the degree of clonotype sharing among donors. Only blood was sampled, and tissue TCR repertoires likely differ from those in blood. Estimated clonotype richness was generally larger for naive than for memory subsets. Compared with non-shared clonotypes, clonotypes shared by all four sorted-subset donors had higher generation probabilities. Rarefaction of sorted-subset datasets indicated incomplete sequencing despite the large sequencing depth. Because the study included only a small number of donors, the genetic and exposure-history diversity represented was limited. Sharing across several donors was observed for around 5% of naive CD4, 3.5% of naive CD8, 2% to 2.5% of memory CD4, and about 0.38% of memory CD8 clonotypes.

The source of this sequence is a man younger than 35 in good health. Some clones in this sample may be carry-over from other donors' samples. Source material: memory CD8+ T cells from PBMCs. Interpreted using the paper, the cell subset or site label stands for: CD45RO+ cells pooled with CCR7-negative TemRA cells. The V and J segments used are TRBV7-8 and TRBJ1-1; perhaps TRBD1 is the D gene, with 5 bases matching. The DNA reads as follows: TGTGCCAGCAGCTTATTCCCCCCAGGGAAGACTGAAGCTTTCTTT. Translated, this gives CASSLFPPGKTEAFF.